The 18 T cell receptor beta chains presented below share a single source sample, sequenced in a study of radiation and T cells in renal cell carcinoma. Time point defined: baseline pretreatment blood. The treatment denotes: 15 Gy SBRT to primary tumor, nephrectomy 4 weeks later. Some clones are missing from TCRdb's copy, which holds only in-frame ones; the method was immunoSEQ multiplex PCR. The table includes some 110,000 clones, about four fifths detected once. The sample consisted of blood, taken from a patient whose treatment included radiotherapy and nephrectomy. Receptor source: a woman aged 55-70 years with renal cell carcinoma.

The chain is built from TRBV19 and TRBJ2-1, with D tentatively TRBD2 (7 bases). The CDR3 is 14 residues long. V dropped 6 bases and J dropped 8 bases, with 17 bases sitting between them. Per germline, CDR1 LNHDA and CDR2 SQIVND (reference sequence). The CDR3 is CASRWTSGGDEQFF. CDR3 DNA: TGTGCCAGTAGATGGACTAGTGGGGGCGATGAGCAGTTCTTC.

The chain employs TRBV9 and TRBJ2-7; D is perhaps TRBD1 or TRBD2 (5 bases each). The CDR3 runs to 16 residues. CDR1 is SGDLS and CDR2 is YYNGEE in the germline V gene. V lost 0 bases and J lost 0, with 13 bases in between. The CDR3 spells CASSVGGGSFSYEQYF. The DNA of the CDR3 is TGTGCCAGCAGCGTAGGGGGCGGGTCCTTCTCCTACGAGCAGTACTTC. Together with reference TRBV9 and TRBJ2-7, the CDR3 gives the full variable domain: DSGVTQTPKHLITATGQRVTLRCSPRSGDLSVYWYQQSLDQGLQFLIQYYNGEERAKGNILERFSAQQFPDLHSELNLSSLELGDSALYFCASSVGGGSFSYEQYFGPGTRLTVT.

The CDR3 sequence is CATSRARDSYEQYF. The CDR3 DNA reads TGTGCCACCAGCAGAGCCAGGGACTCCTACGAGCAGTACTTC. The rearrangement uses TRBV15 and TRBJ2-7, with D perhaps TRBD1 (5 bases). The V gene lost 1 base and the J gene lost 0 bases, with 7 bases spanning the gap. This CDR3 comprises 14 residues. Looked up from germline, CDR1 is LNHNV and CDR2 is YYDKDF (reference sequence).

The chain employs TRBV7-2 and TRBJ1-1; the D is unclear. CDR1 and CDR2 (germline): SGHTA, FQGNSA. Trimming pared 3 bases from V and 6 bases from J, leaving 8 bases between. This CDR3 comprises 12 residues. The CDR3 is CASSFVASEAFF. Written as DNA, the CDR3 is TGTGCCAGCAGCTTCGTAGCCTCTGAAGCTTTCTTT.

The chain is built from TRBV19 and TRBJ1-1, with D unresolved. V dropped 10 bases and J dropped 0 bases, with 12 bases sitting between them. CDR1 is LNHDA and CDR2 is SQIVND in the germline V gene (reference sequence). The CDR3 contains 13 residues. CDR3 DNA sequence: TGTGCCACCATCGGACGGATGAACACTGAAGCTTTCTTT. It codes for CATIGRMNTEAFF. Variable domain in full (rest from reference TRBV19 and TRBJ1-1): DGGITQSPKYLFRKEGQNVTLSCEQNLNHDAMYWYRQDPGQGLRLIYYSQIVNDFQKGDIAEGYSVSREKKESFPLTVTSAQKNPTAFYLCATIGRMNTEAFFGQGTRLTVV.

This chain connects TRBV29-1 to TRBJ2-4; 10 bases align to TRBD1. The CDR3 has 13 amino acids. The V gene's germline CDR1 is SQVTM and CDR2 ANQGSEA. V shed 7 bases and J 5 bases; nucleotides not matched to a gene: 5. The CDR3 here is CSGQGALQNIQYF. CDR3 DNA: TGCAGCGGACAGGGGGCTCTACAAAACATTCAGTACTTC.

V gene TRBV9 combines with J gene TRBJ2-2, with 7 positions matching TRBD2. This CDR3 contains 15 residues. Germline lookup yields CDR1 SGDLS and CDR2 YYNGEE. V lost 4 bases and J lost 0; bases outside the gene matches: 3. CDR3 sequence: CASSKTSPNTGELFF. CDR3 bases: TGTGCCAGCAGCAAGACTAGCCCGAACACCGGGGAGCTGTTTTTT.

The rearrangement links TRBV5-1 to TRBJ2-7, with D perhaps matching TRBD2 (6 bases). V lost 5 bases, J lost 6 bases, and 12 bases lay in between. Per the germline V gene, CDR1 is SGHRS and CDR2 is YFSETQ. The CDR3 loop spans 12 amino acids. The CDR3 nucleotides are TGCGCCAGCAGTTCCCAGGGAGGCGAGCAGTACTTC. Protein sequence: CASSSQGGEQYF.

This chain joins TRBV18 and TRBJ2-3; the D gene is possibly TRBD1 (6 bases). The CDR3 extends over 15 amino acids. Germline CDR1 reads KGHSH; CDR2 reads LQKENI. Trimming pared 5 bases from V and 2 bases from J, leaving 14 bases between. The chain's CDR3 is CASSTTGRFTDTQYF. CDR3 nucleotide sequence: TGTGCCAGCTCAACAACAGGGCGCTTCACAGATACGCAGTATTTT.

This clone was observed at least ten times. J is TRBJ1-5 and V is TRBV11-2; D unclear. The V end lost 5 bases, the J end lost 2 bases, and 7 bases lay between the germline ends. CDR1 and CDR2 (germline): SGHAT, FQNNGV. CDR3 size: 13 residues. CDR3 nucleotide sequence: TGTGCCAGCAGCGATACAGGCAATCAGCCCCAGCATTTT. Translating gives CASSDTGNQPQHF.

The chain employs TRBV6-5 and TRBJ2-1; no reliable D call. Trimming left V 8 bases short and J 10 bases short, with 12 bases between. Germline V gene sequence: CDR1 MNHEY, CDR2 SVGAGI. The CDR3 is made up of 11 amino acids. CDR3 DNA sequence: TGTGCCAGCCAACGCCGGGCAGAGCAGTTCTTC. Its translation is CASQRRAEQFF.

V is TRBV2 and J is TRBJ1-2; 8 bases are shared with TRBD1. The germline gives CDR1 SNHLY, CDR2 FYNNEI. Germline trimming cut 2 bases from V and 4 bases from J; bases unmatched to any gene: 12. The CDR3 runs 17 residues. Written as DNA, the CDR3 is TGTGCCAGCAGTGAACTATTTAGGGCAGGGGGCGGCTATGGCTACACCTTC. It is translated as CASSELFRAGGGYGYTF.

The CDR3 protein is CASSDPGGPYEQYF. The CDR3 DNA reads as TGTGCCAGCAGTGACCCCGGGGGACCCTACGAGCAGTACTTC. The V call is TRBV6-1, the J call TRBJ2-7, with a weak D call TRBD2 (6 bases). CDR3 length: 14 residues. Germline V gene lookup returns CDR1 MNHNS and CDR2 SASEGT. The germline V and J ends were trimmed by 3 bases and 2 bases, with 11 bases remaining between them.

This chain joins TRBV28 and TRBJ1-2, with 7 nucleotides matching TRBD1. Germline CDR1 reads MDHEN; CDR2 reads SYDVKM. Trimming took 4 bases from V and 6 from J; bases not matched to a gene: 5. This CDR3 contains 13 residues. CDR3 loop: CASSSQDRNGYTF. The CDR3 region has the DNA TGTGCCAGCAGTTCCCAGGACAGGAATGGCTACACCTTC.

This chain joins TRBV15 and TRBJ1-1; D may be TRBD1 (5 bases). V lost 5 bases, J lost 5 bases, and 15 bases lay in between. This CDR3 spans 14 amino acids. Germline V gene data show CDR1 as LNHNV and CDR2 as YYDKDF (reference sequence). This chain's CDR3 is CATSFAGGGTEAFF. The DNA of the CDR3 is TGTGCCACCAGCTTTGCGGGGGGTGGTACTGAAGCTTTCTTT.

The chain has TRBV5-1 and TRBJ1-1; TRBD1 matches at 8 bases. Germline V gene sequence: CDR1 SGHRS, CDR2 YFSETQ. Trimming at V came to 4 bases and at J to 2 bases, leaving 4 bases not matched to a gene. CDR3 length: 14 amino acids. CDR3 nucleotides: TGCGCCAGCAGCCCCGGACAGGGAAACACTGAAGCTTTCTTT. Its translation: CASSPGQGNTEAFF.

This chain uses TRBV5-1 with TRBJ1-2; D perhaps matches TRBD1 (6 bases). This CDR3 has 14 amino acids. The V gene lost 2 bases and the J gene lost 7 bases, with 15 bases spanning the gap. Germline CDR1 is SGHRS and CDR2 is YFSETQ. The CDR3 DNA reads as TGCGCCAGCAGCTTAGGGGGGCTGGACTTTGGCTACACCTTC. It translates to CASSLGGLDFGYTF.

A single count supports this clone. This chain uses TRBV4-2 with TRBJ2-3, with 13 nucleotides matching TRBD2. J lost 4 bases, V lost 0 bases, and 4 bases had no gene match. CDR3 size: 17 residues. Germline assignment: CDR1 LGHNA and CDR2 YNFKEQ. CDR3 protein: CASSQDYGTSGADTQYF. The CDR3 nucleotides read TGTGCCAGCAGCCAAGATTATGGGACTAGCGGGGCAGATACGCAGTATTTT.